Below, one TCR beta chain is given with its context. Its antigen is still unknown. Clones were read by immunoSEQ multiplex PCR, and TCRdb kept only the in-frame ones, dropping some. Seen here are about 16,000 clones, around 80% observed once, and the top ten hold 2.5% to 3.5%. The sample comes from a study of T cells after posttransplantation cyclophosphamide. Study-level findings and limits: Donor-recipient repertoire similarity was low at 1-2 months, rising over year one. Tissue-infiltrating T cells from skin or gut overlapped little with blood T cells.

Controls had myeloablative marrow grafts with methotrexate and calcineurin inhibitor, sampled at 1 year. The germline V gene encodes CDR1 MNHEY and CDR2 SMNVEV (reference sequence). V lost 5 bases and J lost 0, with 17 bases in between. The CDR3 consists of 18 residues. The chain recombines TRBV27 with TRBJ1-6; TRBD1 is a possible D gene (6 bases). The TCR sequence derives from a male patient in his thirties who received an allogeneic stem cell transplant from an unrelated donor, was CMV-positive, and had acute and chronic GVHD. Some T cells may arise from the graft donor. This sample comprised PBMCs, obtained just under 450 days after allogeneic stem cell transplant with calcineurin inhibitor and methotrexate. CDR3 amino acids: CASSRTVQTSSYNSPLHF. CDR3 coding DNA: TGTGCCAGCAGTCGGACAGTTCAGACGAGCTCCTATAATTCACCCCTCCACTTT.